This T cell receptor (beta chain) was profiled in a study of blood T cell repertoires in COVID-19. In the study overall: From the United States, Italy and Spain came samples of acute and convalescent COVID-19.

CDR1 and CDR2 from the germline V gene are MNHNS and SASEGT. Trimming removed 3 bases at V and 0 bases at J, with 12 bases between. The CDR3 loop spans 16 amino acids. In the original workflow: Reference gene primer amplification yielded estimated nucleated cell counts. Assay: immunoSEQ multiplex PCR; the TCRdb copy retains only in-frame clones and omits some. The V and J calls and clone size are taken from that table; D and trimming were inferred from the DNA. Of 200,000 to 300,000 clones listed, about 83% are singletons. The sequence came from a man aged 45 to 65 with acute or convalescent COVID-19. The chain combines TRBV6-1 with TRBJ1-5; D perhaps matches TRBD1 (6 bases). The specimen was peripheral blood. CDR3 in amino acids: CASSDRGHNSNQPQHF. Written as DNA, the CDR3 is TGTGCCAGCAGTGATAGGGGACATAATAGCAATCAGCCCCAGCATTTT.